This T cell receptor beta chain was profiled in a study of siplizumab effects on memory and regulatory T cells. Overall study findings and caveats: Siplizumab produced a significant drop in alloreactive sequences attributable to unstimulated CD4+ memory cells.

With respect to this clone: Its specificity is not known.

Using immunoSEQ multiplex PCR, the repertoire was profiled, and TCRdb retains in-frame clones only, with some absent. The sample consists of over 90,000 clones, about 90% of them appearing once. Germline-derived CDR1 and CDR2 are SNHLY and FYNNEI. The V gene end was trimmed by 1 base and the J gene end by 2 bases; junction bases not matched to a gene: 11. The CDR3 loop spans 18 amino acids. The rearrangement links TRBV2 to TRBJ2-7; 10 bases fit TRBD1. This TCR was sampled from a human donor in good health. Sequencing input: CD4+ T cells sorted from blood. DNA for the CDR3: TGTGCCAGCAGTGAAGGGGGGACAGGGGAGTACTTGGCCTACGAGCAGTACTTC. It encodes CASSEGGTGEYLAYEQYF.